A selection of T cell receptor beta chains follows, all from one sample in a study of T cell responses to AZD1222 COVID-19 vaccine. The table came from immunoSEQ multiplex PCR; TCRdb's copy has only in-frame clones and leaves some out. The sample yields about 190,000 clones, roughly 93% seen once. The source material was peripheral blood, sampled on day 0 of AZD1222 vaccination. Receptors originate from an adult in good health. CDR3s include the opening cysteine and the closing phenylalanine or tryptophan. The order of the fields is CDR3 DNA, CDR3 protein, V gene, clone size, J gene, D gene. A D gene is named only where the DNA matches it firmly. A clone size is listed for some rows: how often the clone was seen (once, few, many), or a class if it is expanded.

CDR3 DNA: TGTGCCAGCTCAAGGGACACTGAAGCTTTCTTT
CDR3 protein: CASSRDTEAFF
V gene: TRBV2
clone size: .
J gene: TRBJ1-1
D gene: .

CDR3 DNA: TGTGCCACCAGCAAGAGTCGGGAGGTCATTCTATACCAAGAGACCCAGTACTTC
CDR3 protein: CATSKSREVILYQETQYF
V gene: TRBV15
clone size: .
J gene: TRBJ2-5
D gene: TRBD2

CDR3 DNA: TGTGCCACCAGCAGAGAGGGCAGGGTCTACGAGCAGTACTTC
CDR3 protein: CATSREGRVYEQYF
V gene: TRBV15
clone size: .
J gene: TRBJ2-7
D gene: .

CDR3 DNA: TGTGCCAGCAGCGTAGGGGGGAGTAACTATGGCTACACCTTC
CDR3 protein: CASSVGGSNYGYTF
V gene: TRBV9
clone size: .
J gene: TRBJ1-2
D gene: .

CDR3 DNA: TGTGCCAGCAGCTTGGCAGGGGGCGGCTACGAGCAGTACTTC
CDR3 protein: CASSLAGGGYEQYF
V gene: TRBV5-4
clone size: .
J gene: TRBJ2-7
D gene: TRBD1

CDR3 DNA: TGTGCCAGCAGCTTTCGCGGCCCGAGCCCCAATGAGCAGTTCTTC
CDR3 protein: CASSFRGPSPNEQFF
V gene: TRBV7-3
clone size: .
J gene: TRBJ2-1
D gene: .

CDR3 DNA: TGTGCCAGCAGCGTAGGGGAGAATGAGCAGTTCTTC
CDR3 protein: CASSVGENEQFF
V gene: TRBV9
clone size: .
J gene: TRBJ2-1
D gene: .

CDR3 DNA: TGTGCCAGCAGCTTAGATACGGCAGGTCGGAATGAGCAGTTCTTC
CDR3 protein: CASSLDTAGRNEQFF
V gene: TRBV7-2
clone size: once
J gene: TRBJ2-1
D gene: .

CDR3 DNA: TGTGCCAGCAGACGGGGACAGCTTCATGCAACTAATGAAAAACTGTTTTTT
CDR3 protein: CASRRGQLHATNEKLFF
V gene: TRBV7-3
clone size: .
J gene: TRBJ1-4
D gene: TRBD1

CDR3 DNA: TGTGCCAGCAGCCCCACTCCGGGGACAGTTGGCTACACCTTC
CDR3 protein: CASSPTPGTVGYTF
V gene: TRBV7-2
clone size: .
J gene: TRBJ1-2
D gene: TRBD1

CDR3 DNA: TGTGCCAGCAGCCGACAACAGGGCCAGTCTGTCTATGGCTACACCTTC
CDR3 protein: CASSRQQGQSVYGYTF
V gene: TRBV2
clone size: .
J gene: TRBJ1-2
D gene: .

CDR3 DNA: TGTGCCATCAGTGATCCGGACAGGGGGCTAGGGGAAAAACTGTTTTTT
CDR3 protein: CAISDPDRGLGEKLFF
V gene: TRBV10-3
clone size: .
J gene: TRBJ1-4
D gene: TRBD1

CDR3 DNA: TGTGCCAGGCAGGCCCGAAAGGGCACTGAAGCTTTCTTT
CDR3 protein: CARQARKGTEAFF
V gene: TRBV19
clone size: .
J gene: TRBJ1-1
D gene: .

CDR3 DNA: TGTGCCAGTAGTATCAACGGGTTTGAGGCTTTCTTT
CDR3 protein: CASSINGFEAFF
V gene: TRBV19
clone size: .
J gene: TRBJ1-1
D gene: .

CDR3 DNA: TGTGCCAGCAGTTATACAAGGGGGGCTAAAAACATTCAGTACTTC
CDR3 protein: CASSYTRGAKNIQYF
V gene: TRBV2
clone size: once
J gene: TRBJ2-4
D gene: .

CDR3 DNA: TGCAGCGTTGAATCCGGGACACATCGATCTACTGAAGCTTTCTTT
CDR3 protein: CSVESGTHRSTEAFF
V gene: TRBV29-1
clone size: .
J gene: TRBJ1-1
D gene: .

CDR3 DNA: TGTGCCAGCAGCCAAGCCACCCCCCTACTAGCGGGAGATCTCTCCTACAATGAGCAGTTCTTC
CDR3 protein: CASSQATPLLAGDLSYNEQFF
V gene: TRBV14
clone size: .
J gene: TRBJ2-1
D gene: TRBD2

CDR3 DNA: TGTGCCAGCAGTTTAACAGACAATCAGCCCCAGCATTTT
CDR3 protein: CASSLTDNQPQHF
V gene: TRBV28
clone size: .
J gene: TRBJ1-5
D gene: .

CDR3 DNA: TGCGCCAGCAGTGCGGTGGTTATTCGGAACACTGAAGCTTTCTTT
CDR3 protein: CASSAVVIRNTEAFF
V gene: TRBV10-2
clone size: .
J gene: TRBJ1-1
D gene: .

CDR3 DNA: TGTGCCATCAGTGAGTCGGCGGATACGCAGTATTTT
CDR3 protein: CAISESADTQYF
V gene: TRBV10-3
clone size: .
J gene: TRBJ2-3
D gene: .

CDR3 DNA: TGTGCCAGCAGTCCCACCAGTACTAGCACAGATACGCAGTATTTT
CDR3 protein: CASSPTSTSTDTQYF
V gene: TRBV7-3
clone size: .
J gene: TRBJ2-3
D gene: .

CDR3 DNA: TGCGCCAGCAGCTCCCGACGCGAGGGGCGTGGGGAGACCCAGTACTTC
CDR3 protein: CASSSRREGRGETQYF
V gene: TRBV5-1
clone size: .
J gene: TRBJ2-5
D gene: .

CDR3 DNA: TGTGCCAGCAGTTTAAGGCTCACCGGGGAGCTGTTTTTT
CDR3 protein: CASSLRLTGELFF
V gene: TRBV28
clone size: .
J gene: TRBJ2-2
D gene: .

CDR3 DNA: TGTGCCACAGGACTGGGGAACGCGAACACCGGGGAGCTGTTTTTT
CDR3 protein: CATGLGNANTGELFF
V gene: TRBV10-3
clone size: .
J gene: TRBJ2-2
D gene: .

CDR3 DNA: TGTGCCAGCGCACAGGGTCGGAGTTGGGACACTGAAGCTTTCTTT
CDR3 protein: CASAQGRSWDTEAFF
V gene: TRBV6-5
clone size: few
J gene: TRBJ1-1
D gene: .

CDR3 DNA: TGTGCCAGCAGCTTAGAGAGGGGGGGTGGTCAGCCCCAGCATTTT
CDR3 protein: CASSLERGGGQPQHF
V gene: TRBV11-2
clone size: .
J gene: TRBJ1-5
D gene: .

CDR3 DNA: TGTGCCAGCAGCCAAGTCGGGGGCTATGGCTACACCTTC
CDR3 protein: CASSQVGGYGYTF
V gene: TRBV4-2
clone size: .
J gene: TRBJ1-2
D gene: .

CDR3 DNA: TGTGCCAGCAGCCGGGACAGTTCAGGTGAAAAACTGTTTTTT
CDR3 protein: CASSRDSSGEKLFF
V gene: TRBV7-9
clone size: .
J gene: TRBJ1-4
D gene: TRBD1

CDR3 DNA: TGTGCCAGCTCACAGGGAACCACAACTAATGAAAAACTGTTTTTT
CDR3 protein: CASSQGTTTNEKLFF
V gene: TRBV18
clone size: once
J gene: TRBJ1-4
D gene: .

CDR3 DNA: TGTGCCAGTAGTATGGGACAGGGTGCGCCACCCCTCCACTTT
CDR3 protein: CASSMGQGAPPLHF
V gene: TRBV19
clone size: once
J gene: TRBJ1-6
D gene: TRBD1

CDR3 DNA: TGTGCCAGCAGCAAAGCAACTAGCGGCCTTCCCTACGAGCAGTACTTC
CDR3 protein: CASSKATSGLPYEQYF
V gene: TRBV21-1
clone size: .
J gene: TRBJ2-7
D gene: .